This TCR beta chain was sequenced during a study of CD8 T cells in ankylosing spondylitis. General study points: There was reportedly significant enrichment of clones that were disease-linked in matched ankylosing spondylitis synovial fluid. Ankylosing spondylitis blood appeared to carry a characteristic TCR beta motif of fewer than 10 highly homologous variants.

As concerns this clonotype: What it recognizes is unknown.

Quantitative 5'-RACE with molecular barcodes was used to make the TCR beta libraries. MiXCR, run by TCRdb on the 5' RACE reads, gives a single entry per CDR3 protein. This repertoire shows about 540,000 distinct CDR3 sequences, roughly 12% found once; its top ten account for nearly 7%. CDR3 length: 15 residues. V lost 1 base, J lost 2 bases, and 11 bases lay in between. Germline CDR1 reads SGHAT; CDR2 reads FQNNGV. The V gene is TRBV11-2, the J gene TRBJ1-1, with no clear D. The sequence was obtained from a male donor with ankylosing spondylitis. What was sequenced was blood, either unsorted or a sorted T cell fraction (not recorded which). DNA for the CDR3: TGTGCCAGCAGCTTAGGGCAGTTCACCAACACTGAAGCTTTCTTT. Residues: CASSLGQFTNTEAFF.